The 31 T cell receptor beta chains presented below share a single source sample, sequenced in a study of CD8 T cells in ankylosing spondylitis (dated by TCRdb to between 2016 and 2019). The library was built by means of 5' RACE. The instrument given in TCRdb is Illumina HiSeq 2500. The raw public reads went through TCRdb reprocessing: fastp at Q25, MiXCR clone calling, in-frame beta chains kept. Every distinct CDR3 protein forms one entry, paired with its most common genes and DNA. This sample comprises around 140,000 distinct CDR3 sequences, about an eighth of them detected only once. Jointly, the top ten make up around 4.1% of the sample. Sequenced: blood, either unsorted or a sorted T cell fraction (not recorded which). The origin of the receptors is a female donor with ankylosing spondylitis or in good health (not recorded which).

This clonotype was seen ten or more times. J is TRBJ2-1 and V is TRBV24-1; 8 bases align to TRBD2. Germline V gives CDR1 KGHDR, CDR2 SFDVKD. The CDR3 is made up of 15 amino acids. Germline trimming cut 7 bases from V and 0 bases from J; bases unmatched to any gene: 4. CDR3 coding DNA: TGTGCCACCAGCGCGAGCGGGAGCTCCTACAATGAGCAGTTCTTC. This sequence encodes CATSASGSSYNEQFF.

The chain joins TRBV20-1 to TRBJ1-2; the D gene is possibly TRBD1 (5 bases). Germline CDR1 and CDR2: DFQATT and SNEGSKA (reference sequence). Trimming removed 5 bases at V and 3 bases at J, with 19 bases between. The CDR3 is 15 residues long. CDR3 in DNA: TGCAGTGCTCCCCCGGGGCAGGTACCGCACTATGGCTACACCTTC. It yields the protein CSAPPGQVPHYGYTF.

This clonotype was seen more than once but under ten times. The chain employs TRBV28 and TRBJ2-1; 10 nucleotides line up with TRBD2. V gave up 4 bases and J gave up 4 bases; unmatched junction bases: 4. Germline V gene data show CDR1 as MDHEN and CDR2 as SYDVKM. The CDR3 has 15 amino acids. The CDR3 loop reads CASSSTSGKYNEQFF. CDR3 sequence (DNA): TGTGCCAGCAGTTCTACTAGCGGGAAGTACAATGAGCAGTTCTTC.

The chain recombines TRBV3-1 with TRBJ2-5, with 9 bases that match TRBD2. The germline CDR1 and CDR2 sequences are LGHDT and YNNKEL (reference sequence). The CDR3 contains 17 residues. J lost 3 bases, V lost 10 bases, and 18 bases had no gene match. CDR3 bases: TGTGCCACCTGCCAAGGGCCCACAGCGGGGGGAGAAGAGACCCAGTACTTC. Encoded protein: CATCQGPTAGGEETQYF.

This clonotype was observed at least ten times. The CDR3 loop reads CASSLSRRDTQYF. DNA of the CDR3: TGTGCCAGCAGTTTATCGAGGCGGGATACGCAGTATTTT. The rearrangement joins TRBV27 to TRBJ2-3; no clear D gene. Germline-derived CDR1 and CDR2 are MNHEY and SMNVEV (reference sequence). Trimming stripped 0 bases from V and 6 bases from J, with 7 bases between. The length of the CDR3 is 13 residues.

In its sample, this clonotype was seen a few times. J is TRBJ1-1 and V is TRBV4-2, with D possibly matching TRBD1 (6 bases). The CDR3 extends over 15 amino acids. CDR1 is LGHNA and CDR2 is YNFKEQ in the germline V gene. The V and J ends lost 2 bases and 1 base respectively, with 11 bases between them. The CDR3 nucleotides read TGTGCCAGCAGCCAAAATGGACAGCCGAACACTGAAGCTTTCTTT. This sequence encodes CASSQNGQPNTEAFF.

This clonotype was found many times. The chain uses TRBV6-2 or TRBV6-3 and TRBJ2-7, with 7 bases lining up with TRBD1. This CDR3 has 14 amino acids. With V trimmed by 6 bases and J by 2 bases, 7 bases remained unmatched. CDR1 is MNHEY, CDR2 SVGEGT, per germline. DNA of the CDR3: TGTGCCAGCAGCTCCCCGGACAGGACCTACGAGCAGTACTTC. This sequence encodes CASSSPDRTYEQYF.

In this sample, this clonotype turned up a few times. The genes are TRBV4-2 and TRBJ2-5; TRBD2 matches at 9 bases. Germline V gene lookup returns CDR1 LGHNA and CDR2 YNFKEQ. V trimming: 1 base; J trimming: 2 bases; junction bases outside the gene matches: 8. This CDR3 region has 17 residues. The CDR3 loop is CASSQVGAGGIQETQYF. Here the CDR3 DNA reads TGTGCCAGCAGCCAAGTAGGAGCGGGGGGCATACAAGAGACCCAGTACTTC.

This clonotype came up many times. V is TRBV24-1 and J is TRBJ1-2; D is undetermined. Germline assignment: CDR1 KGHDR and CDR2 SFDVKD. Trimming left V 0 bases short and J 8 bases short, with 3 bases between. CDR3 size: 11 residues. The CDR3 sequence: CATSDLLGYTF. CDR3 DNA: TGTGCCACCAGTGATTTGTTGGGCTACACCTTC.

This clonotype has a count of ten or more. The rearrangement links TRBV24-1 to TRBJ1-5; 7 bases line up with TRBD1. In germline, CDR1 is KGHDR, CDR2 SFDVKD. This CDR3 is 16 amino acids long. The V and J ends lost 5 bases and 1 base, in that order; junction bases with no gene match: 7. The CDR3, as DNA: TGTGCCACCAGTGGCGGACAGGCAACGAGCAATCAGCCCCAGCATTTT. This translates into CATSGGQATSNQPQHF.

Note on this clonotype: This sequence may be a read error, since a much larger clone differs from it by one base. The V call is TRBV11-3, the J call TRBJ2-1; 13 bases are a match to TRBD2. J was trimmed by 7 bases and V by 7 bases; bases with no gene match: 13. The CDR3 length is 17 residues. CDR1 and CDR2 from the germline V gene are SGHNT and YENEEA. The CDR3 reads CASTQQLAGGPKNEQFF. CDR3 DNA: TGTGCCAGCACCCAACAACTAGCGGGAGGGCCAAAAAATGAGCAGTTCTTC.

This clonotype was seen at least ten times. The V gene is TRBV3-1, the J gene TRBJ2-7, with TRBD2 matching over 9 bases. Losses at the gene ends were 4 bases for V and 4 bases for J; bases not matched to a gene: 8. This CDR3 has 15 amino acids. CDR1 is LGHDT and CDR2 is YNNKEL in the germline V gene (reference sequence). CDR3 amino acids: CASSLAGGPVYEQYF. The CDR3 nucleotides read TGTGCCAGCAGCCTTGCGGGAGGGCCGGTTTACGAGCAGTACTTC.

This rearrangement joins TRBV6-1 to TRBJ2-3; tentative D call: TRBD1 (6 bases). Germline CDR1 reads MNHNS; CDR2 reads SASEGT. The V end was cut by 5 bases, the J end by 0 bases, with 12 bases between. The CDR3 covers 15 residues. CDR3 sequence: CASSLQGISTDTQYF. CDR3 sequence (DNA): TGTGCCAGCAGTCTCCAGGGGATTAGCACAGATACGCAGTATTTT.

This clonotype was seen ten or more times. V usage is TRBV19 and J usage is TRBJ1-2, with 8 bases aligning to TRBD1. This CDR3 has 13 residues. V trimming: 11 bases; J trimming: 3 bases; junction bases outside the gene matches: 8. Germline CDR1 is LNHDA and CDR2 is SQIVND (reference sequence). The CDR3 DNA reads as TGTGCCGGCAGGACAGGGCAAGACTATGGCTACACCTTC. This encodes CAGRTGQDYGYTF. The full variable domain, in which reference TRBV19 and TRBJ1-2 provide the parts outside the CDR3, is DGGITQSPKYLFRKEGQNVTLSCEQNLNHDAMYWYRQDPGQGLRLIYYSQIVNDFQKGDIAEGYSVSREKKESFPLTVTSAQKNPTAFYLCAGRTGQDYGYTFGSGTRLTVV.

This clonotype was found a few times. The J gene is TRBJ2-6, the V gene TRBV6-1; D is ambiguous. This CDR3 spans 16 amino acids. CDR1 is MNHNS, CDR2 SASEGT, per germline. Trimming removed 6 bases from V and 1 base from J, with 13 bases in between. CDR3 sequence: CASRWQAGSGANVLTF. The CDR3 DNA reads TGTGCCAGCAGGTGGCAGGCCGGATCTGGGGCCAACGTCCTGACTTTC.

This clonotype came up a few times. The chain employs TRBV12-3 or TRBV12-4 and TRBJ2-7, with a weak D call TRBD2 (5 bases). This CDR3 has 14 residues. The V end was cut by 6 bases, the J end by 2 bases, with 14 bases between. CDR3 DNA sequence: TGTGCCAGCAGGGTGGAGGTAAACCCCTACGAGCAGTACTTC. This sequence encodes CASRVEVNPYEQYF.

The chain recombines TRBV19 with TRBJ2-2, with 9 bases matching TRBD2. The germline V gene encodes CDR1 LNHDA and CDR2 SQIVND (reference sequence). The CDR3 consists of 16 residues. V trimming: 6 bases; J trimming: 6 bases; junction bases outside the gene matches: 11. CDR3 nucleotides: TGTGCCAGTAGATGGTTAGCGGGAGCGGTGGCCGGGGAGCTGTTTTTT. It codes for CASRWLAGAVAGELFF.

The rearrangement links TRBV29-1 to TRBJ1-3; 7 positions agree with TRBD1. V lost 4 bases, J lost 0 bases, and 0 bases stayed unmatched. The CDR3 length is 13 residues. The germline CDR1 and CDR2 sequences are SQVTM and ANQGSEA. CDR3 DNA: TGCAGCGTTGCAGGGGGCTCTGGAAACACCATATATTTT. Protein: CSVAGGSGNTIYF.

The V and J genes are TRBV27 and TRBJ1-1, with 7 positions matching TRBD1. V dropped 7 bases and J dropped 4; count of bases not matched to a gene: 6. Germline loops: CDR1 MNHEY, CDR2 SMNVEV (reference sequence). This CDR3 comprises 13 residues. CDR3 protein: CASKRQGGTEAFF. The CDR3, as DNA: TGTGCCAGCAAACGACAGGGCGGCACTGAAGCTTTCTTT.

At least ten counts were recorded for this clonotype. The chain carries TRBV7-9 and TRBJ2-3; possible D gene TRBD2, 5 bases. Germline CDR1 SEHNR, CDR2 FQNEAQ (reference sequence). Between the trimmed V and J ends, which lost 3 bases and 5 bases, there was a span of 12 bases. The CDR3 is 14 amino acids. The CDR3, as DNA: TGTGCCAGCAGCTTGGGGAGTTGGGGAGATACGCAGTATTTT. Translation: CASSLGSWGDTQYF.

This clonotype was counted many times. The genes are TRBV20-1 and TRBJ2-7, with 11 nucleotides matching TRBD2. The germline V gene has CDR1 DFQATT and CDR2 SNEGSKA (reference sequence). V lost 2 bases and J lost 3; bases outside the gene matches: 6. The CDR3 sequence is 15 residues long. CDR3 nucleotides: TGCAGTGCTAGACTTAGCGGGAGGGCCTTCTACGAGCAGTACTTC. It encodes CSARLSGRAFYEQYF.

This clonotype was found many times. V and J are TRBV4-1 and TRBJ1-3, with no clear D. This CDR3 spans 15 amino acids. Trimming took 4 bases from V and 0 from J, leaving 10 bases between them. The germline gives CDR1 MGHRA, CDR2 YSYEKL. CDR3: CASSRSTASGNTIYF. CDR3 sequence (DNA): TGCGCCAGCAGCCGGTCAACGGCCTCTGGAAACACCATATATTTT.

This clonotype was detected many times. The V and J genes are TRBV3-1 and TRBJ1-1; the D gene is possibly TRBD1 (6 bases). The CDR3 extends over 18 amino acids. Germline V gene sequence: CDR1 LGHDT, CDR2 YNNKEL (reference sequence). Trimming removed 0 bases from V and 1 base from J, with 18 bases in between. CDR3: CASSQDPPGGKANTEAFF. For the CDR3, the DNA is TGTGCCAGCAGCCAAGACCCCCCGGGGGGCAAGGCGAACACTGAAGCTTTCTTT.

This chain links TRBV14 with TRBJ1-4, with 7 bases aligning to TRBD1. CDR1 is SGHDN and CDR2 is FVKESK in the germline V gene. Losses at the gene ends were 6 bases for V and 7 bases for J; bases not matched to a gene: 8. The CDR3 runs to 14 residues. CDR3 sequence (DNA): TGTGCCAGCAGTGTTGCCGGGACAGTTGAAAAACTGTTTTTT. Its translation: CASSVAGTVEKLFF. Filled out from reference TRBV14 and TRBJ1-4, the complete variable domain reads EAGVTQFPSHSVIEKGQTVTLRCDPISGHDNLYWYRRVMGKEIKFLLHFVKESKQDESGMPNNRFLAERTGGTYSTLKVQPAELEDSGVYFCASSVAGTVEKLFFGSGTQLSVL.

Many counts were recorded for this clonotype. The rearrangement joins TRBV12-3 or TRBV12-4 to TRBJ1-6; D unclear. Trimming removed 6 bases from V and 10 bases from J, with 19 bases in between. The CDR3 loop spans 15 amino acids. CDR3 in DNA: TGTGCCAGCAGCCCATCTGAAGGCTGGGTCTCACCCCTCCACTTT. Translation: CASSPSEGWVSPLHF.

This clonotype was seen many times. The chain links TRBV19 to TRBJ2-3; no reliable D call. The CDR3 runs 11 residues. Trimming left V 10 bases short and J 6 bases short, with 11 bases between. In germline, CDR1 is LNHDA, CDR2 SQIVND (reference sequence). The CDR3 DNA follows: TGTGCCACCGCCATTTGGGATACGCAGTATTTT. It codes for CATAIWDTQYF.

As regards this clonotype: This may be a read error: a much more frequent sequence differs by one nucleotide. The chain recombines TRBV3-1 with TRBJ2-3; possible D gene TRBD2, 5 bases. Germline V gives CDR1 LGHDT, CDR2 YNNKEL (reference sequence). V was cut by 3 bases and J by 7 bases, with 17 bases left in between. This CDR3 comprises 15 residues. The DNA of the CDR3 is TGTGCCAGCAGCCAGCGGACTCTTCGGGAAAATACGCAGTATTTT. Its translation: CASSQRTLRENTQYF.

At least ten counts were recorded for this clonotype. The chain links TRBV12-3 or TRBV12-4 to TRBJ1-1; D gene unclear. The CDR3 is 13 amino acids. Trimming left V 0 bases short and J 6 bases short, with 8 bases between. CDR3 bases: TGTGCCAGCAGTTTAGCGACTTTGGCTGAAGCTTTCTTT. Translated: CASSLATLAEAFF.

This chain connects TRBV10-1 to TRBJ2-2; D is perhaps TRBD2 (5 bases). V gave up 3 bases and J gave up 3 bases, with 11 bases separating them. The CDR3 has 15 residues. Germline V gene data show CDR1 as WNHNN and CDR2 as SYGVQD (reference sequence). The CDR3 nucleotides read TGCGCCAGCAGTGATCAGCGGCAGGACACCGGGGAGCTGTTTTTT. It encodes CASSDQRQDTGELFF.

This clonotype was seen many times. This CDR3 reads CSARRAGIGTDTQYF. Here the CDR3 DNA reads TGCAGTGCTAGACGGGCGGGGATCGGCACAGATACGCAGTATTTT. The chain links TRBV20-1 to TRBJ2-3; TRBD2 is a possible D gene (6 bases). V dropped 2 bases and J dropped 1 base, with 13 bases sitting between them. Germline V gene data show CDR1 as DFQATT and CDR2 as SNEGSKA (reference sequence). The CDR3 totals 15 residues.

The chain carries TRBV2 and TRBJ2-6, with no clear D. The CDR3 is made up of 16 amino acids. Germline CDR1 is SNHLY and CDR2 is FYNNEI. V dropped 0 bases and J dropped 2 bases, with 8 bases sitting between them. The CDR3 here is CASSEAGRPGANVLTF. As DNA, the CDR3 is TGTGCCAGCAGTGAAGCCGGCAGGCCTGGGGCCAACGTCCTGACTTTC.